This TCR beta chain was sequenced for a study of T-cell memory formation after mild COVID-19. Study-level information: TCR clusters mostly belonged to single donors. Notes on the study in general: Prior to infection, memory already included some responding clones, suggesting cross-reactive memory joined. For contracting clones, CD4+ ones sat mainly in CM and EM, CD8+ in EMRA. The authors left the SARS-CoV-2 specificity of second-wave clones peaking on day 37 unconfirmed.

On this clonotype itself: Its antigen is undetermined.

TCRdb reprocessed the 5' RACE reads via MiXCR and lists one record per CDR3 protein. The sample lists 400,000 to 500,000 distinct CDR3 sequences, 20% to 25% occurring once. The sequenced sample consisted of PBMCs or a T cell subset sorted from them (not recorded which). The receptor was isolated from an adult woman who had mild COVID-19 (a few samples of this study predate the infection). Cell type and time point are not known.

CDR3 in DNA: TGTGCCAGCAGCTTAGTGGGACAGAGCTATGGCTACACCTTC. Its protein product is CASSLVGQSYGYTF. This chain uses TRBV7-9 with TRBJ1-2; the match to TRBD1 covers 7 bases. With 1 base clipped from V and 4 bases from J, the junction kept 3 bases outside the gene matches. The CDR3 is 14 amino acids. Germline V gene lookup returns CDR1 SEHNR and CDR2 FQNEAQ (reference sequence).